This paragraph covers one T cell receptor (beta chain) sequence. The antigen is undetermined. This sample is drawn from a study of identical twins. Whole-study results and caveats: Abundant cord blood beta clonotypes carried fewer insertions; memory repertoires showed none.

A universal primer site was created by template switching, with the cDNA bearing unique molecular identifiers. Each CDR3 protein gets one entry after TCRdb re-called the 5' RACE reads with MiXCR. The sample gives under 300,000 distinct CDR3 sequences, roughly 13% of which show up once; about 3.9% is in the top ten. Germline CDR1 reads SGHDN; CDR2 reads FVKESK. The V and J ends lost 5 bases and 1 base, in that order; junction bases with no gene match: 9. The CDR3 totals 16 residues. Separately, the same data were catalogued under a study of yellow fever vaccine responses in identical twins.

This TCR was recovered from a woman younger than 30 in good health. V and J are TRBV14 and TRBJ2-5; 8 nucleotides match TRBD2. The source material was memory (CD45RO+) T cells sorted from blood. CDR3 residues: CASSDRGGPLQETQYF. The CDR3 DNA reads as TGTGCCAGCAGCGACCGGGGGGGGCCACTCCAAGAGACCCAGTACTTC. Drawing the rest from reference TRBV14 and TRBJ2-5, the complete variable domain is EAGVTQFPSHSVIEKGQTVTLRCDPISGHDNLYWYRRVMGKEIKFLLHFVKESKQDESGMPNNRFLAERTGGTYSTLKVQPAELEDSGVYFCASSDRGGPLQETQYFGPGTRLLVL.